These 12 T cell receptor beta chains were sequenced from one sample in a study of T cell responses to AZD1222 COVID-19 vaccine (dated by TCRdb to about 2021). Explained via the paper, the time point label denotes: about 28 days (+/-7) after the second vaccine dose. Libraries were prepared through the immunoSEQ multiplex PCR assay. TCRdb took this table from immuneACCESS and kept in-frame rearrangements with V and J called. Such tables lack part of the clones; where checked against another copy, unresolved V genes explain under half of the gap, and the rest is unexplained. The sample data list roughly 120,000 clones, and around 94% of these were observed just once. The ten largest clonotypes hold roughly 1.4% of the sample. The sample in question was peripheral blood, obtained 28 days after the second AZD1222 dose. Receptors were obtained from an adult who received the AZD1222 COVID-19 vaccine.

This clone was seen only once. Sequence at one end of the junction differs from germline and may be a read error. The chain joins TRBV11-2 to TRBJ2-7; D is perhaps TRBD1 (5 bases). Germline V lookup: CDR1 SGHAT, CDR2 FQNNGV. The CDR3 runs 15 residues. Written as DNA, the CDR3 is TGTGCCAGCAGCCTAGACCAGGGTTCAGTACGCGAGCAGTACTTC. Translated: CASSLDQGSVREQYF.

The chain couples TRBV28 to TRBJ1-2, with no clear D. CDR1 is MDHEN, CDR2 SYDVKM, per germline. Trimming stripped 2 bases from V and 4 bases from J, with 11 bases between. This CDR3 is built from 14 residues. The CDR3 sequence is CASSLRHQAYGYTF. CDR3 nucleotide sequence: TGTGCCAGCAGTTTACGACACCAGGCCTATGGCTACACCTTC.

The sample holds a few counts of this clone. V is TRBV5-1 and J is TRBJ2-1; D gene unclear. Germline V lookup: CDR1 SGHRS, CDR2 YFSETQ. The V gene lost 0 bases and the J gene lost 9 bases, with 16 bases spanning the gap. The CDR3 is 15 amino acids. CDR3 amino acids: CASSLGFSVPTEQFF. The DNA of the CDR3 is TGCGCCAGCAGCTTGGGGTTCTCTGTGCCGACTGAGCAGTTCTTC.

The CDR3 region is CASSPGYWGSAYEQYF. The DNA of the CDR3 is TGTGCCAGCAGCCCCGGTTACTGGGGAAGCGCCTACGAGCAGTACTTC. The gene calls are TRBV28 and TRBJ2-7; D not resolved. The CDR3 consists of 16 residues. With 6 bases removed from V and 2 bases from J, the gap between germline ends came to 20 bases. Germline V gene lookup returns CDR1 MDHEN and CDR2 SYDVKM. Combining the CDR3 with reference TRBV28 and TRBJ2-7 gives the whole variable domain DVKVTQSSRYLVKRTGEKVFLECVQDMDHENMFWYRQDPGLGLRLIYFSYDVKMKEKGDIPEGYSVSREKKERFSLILESASTNQTSMYLCASSPGYWGSAYEQYFGPGTRLTVT.

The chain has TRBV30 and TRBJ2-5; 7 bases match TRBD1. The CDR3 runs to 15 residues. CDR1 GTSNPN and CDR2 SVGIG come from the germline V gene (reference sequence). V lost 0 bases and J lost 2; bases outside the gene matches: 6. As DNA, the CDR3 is TGTGCCTGGAGTGTACGAGGGGACAGACAAGAGACCCAGTACTTC. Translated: CAWSVRGDRQETQYF.

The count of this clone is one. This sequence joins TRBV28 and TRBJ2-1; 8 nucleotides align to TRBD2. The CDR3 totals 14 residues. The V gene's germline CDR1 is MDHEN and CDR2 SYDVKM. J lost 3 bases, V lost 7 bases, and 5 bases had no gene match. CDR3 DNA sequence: TGTGCCAGCAAACTAGCGGATGACTACAATGAGCAGTTCTTC. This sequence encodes CASKLADDYNEQFF.

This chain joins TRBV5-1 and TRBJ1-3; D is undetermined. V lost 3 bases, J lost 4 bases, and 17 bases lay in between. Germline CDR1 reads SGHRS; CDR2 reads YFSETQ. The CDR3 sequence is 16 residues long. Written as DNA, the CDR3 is TGCGCCAGCAGCTCAGGCTTGGACCGACGAGGAAACACCATATATTTT. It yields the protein CASSSGLDRRGNTIYF.

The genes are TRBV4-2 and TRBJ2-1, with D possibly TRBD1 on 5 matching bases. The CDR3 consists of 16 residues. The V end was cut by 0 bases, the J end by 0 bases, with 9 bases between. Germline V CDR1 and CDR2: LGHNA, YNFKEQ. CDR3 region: CASSQEGHNSYNEQFF. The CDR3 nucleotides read TGTGCCAGCAGCCAAGAAGGACATAACTCCTACAATGAGCAGTTCTTC.

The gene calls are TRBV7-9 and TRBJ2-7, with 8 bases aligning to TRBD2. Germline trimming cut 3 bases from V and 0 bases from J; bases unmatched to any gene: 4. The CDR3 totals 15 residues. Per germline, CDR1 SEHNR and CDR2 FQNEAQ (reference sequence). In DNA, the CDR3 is TGTGCCAGCAGCTTGACTAGCGCAAGCTCCTACGAGCAGTACTTC. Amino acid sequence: CASSLTSASSYEQYF.

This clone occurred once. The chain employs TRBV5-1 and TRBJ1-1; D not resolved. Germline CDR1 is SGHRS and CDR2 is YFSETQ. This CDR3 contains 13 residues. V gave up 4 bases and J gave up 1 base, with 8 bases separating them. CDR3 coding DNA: TGCGCCAGCAGCCCCATAGGGAACACTGAAGCTTTCTTT. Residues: CASSPIGNTEAFF.

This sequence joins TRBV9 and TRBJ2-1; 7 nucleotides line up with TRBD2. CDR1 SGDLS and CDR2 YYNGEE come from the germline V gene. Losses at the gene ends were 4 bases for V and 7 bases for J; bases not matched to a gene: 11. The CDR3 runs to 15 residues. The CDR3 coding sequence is TGTGCCAGCAGCCCCACAAGCGGGAAGGGTAATGAGCAGTTCTTC. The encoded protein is CASSPTSGKGNEQFF.

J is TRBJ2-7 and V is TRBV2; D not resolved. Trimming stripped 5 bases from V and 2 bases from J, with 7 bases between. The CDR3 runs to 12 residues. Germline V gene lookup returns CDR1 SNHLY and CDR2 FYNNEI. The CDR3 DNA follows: TGTGCCAGCAGTTCTCTGGCCTACGAGCAGTACTTC. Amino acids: CASSSLAYEQYF.